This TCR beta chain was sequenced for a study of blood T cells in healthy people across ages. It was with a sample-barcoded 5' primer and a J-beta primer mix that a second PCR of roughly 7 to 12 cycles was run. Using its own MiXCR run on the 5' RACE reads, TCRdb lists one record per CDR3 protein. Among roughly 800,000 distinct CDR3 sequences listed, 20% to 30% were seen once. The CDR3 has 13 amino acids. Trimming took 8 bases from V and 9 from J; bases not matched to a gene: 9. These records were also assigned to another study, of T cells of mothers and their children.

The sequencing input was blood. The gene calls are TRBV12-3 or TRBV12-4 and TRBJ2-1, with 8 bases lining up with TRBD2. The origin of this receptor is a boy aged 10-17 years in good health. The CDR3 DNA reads TGTGCCAGCCAGGAGCGGGAGCTCGGTGAGCAGTTCTTC. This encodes CASQERELGEQFF.